The clone carrying this T cell receptor beta chain has just one count. Its antigen is not identified. The entry originates in a study of blood T cells in healthy people across ages. Study-wide context: Template switching caught about one barcoded beta molecule for each two T cells. Study-level results: Higher diversity and more naive CD4+ cells were features of long-lived donors, compared to aged donors. Changes in expanded clonotypes were possibly confounded, as the CMV status of donors was unknown.

Donor samples were obtained from healthy Caucasian individuals from Russia, aged about 6 to 95. Primers used in a second PCR of roughly 7 to 11 cycles were a sample-barcoded 5' primer and a J-beta primer mix. In TCRdb, the 5' RACE reads were re-called with MiXCR into one record per CDR3 protein. In the table there are 600,000 to 650,000 distinct CDR3 sequences, around 54% of which are singletons. The origin of this receptor is a man between 60 and 75 years old in good health. The sample taken for sequencing was blood.

In DNA, the CDR3 is TGTGCCATCAGTCTGTCCCCCGGCAGGGGTGAGACCCAGTACTTC. This encodes CAISLSPGRGETQYF. The chain recombines TRBV10-3 with TRBJ2-7, with a tentative D call TRBD1 (6 bases). The J call may be in error: the DNA end matches TRBJ2-5 better. Germline V gives CDR1 ENHRY, CDR2 SYGVKD. CDR3 size: 15 residues.